This TCR beta chain was profiled in a study of cytomegalovirus exposure and HLA in healthy donors. PCR employed 60 Vbeta and 13 Jbeta primers. The repertoire was sequenced with immunoSEQ multiplex PCR; TCRdb's copy has only in-frame clones and lacks some. The sample yields more than 85,000 clones, 9.4% seen once. Healthy people donating bone marrow made up the donors. For this clone: As yet, its antigen is unknown.

The J segment lost 3 bases and the V segment lost 0 bases, leaving 6 bases of the junction unmatched. This CDR3 spans 16 amino acids. CDR1 and CDR2 (germline): WSHSY, SAAADI. General study points: Researchers catalogued under 200 TCR beta chains as cytomegalovirus-associated. Sequencing likely generated an artifact that appeared as a cluster of highly shared sequence variants. Most observed TCR sequences were rare, whereas some public TCRs were detected in many donors.

What was sequenced was PBMCs. The gene calls are TRBV10-2 and TRBJ2-3; 7 bases match TRBD2. The sequence came from a man in his fifties or sixties in good health and CMV-seropositive. The CDR3 spells CASSESGGGQTDTQYF. CDR3 coding DNA: TGCGCCAGCAGTGAGTCGGGGGGAGGGCAGACAGATACGCAGTATTTT.